Shown below are 24 T cell receptor beta chains from a single sample sequenced in a study of prognosis after radiotherapy for stage I lung cancer. The study amplified the TCR beta CDR3 region from genomic DNA. This amplification was carried out by two rounds of multiplex PCR. Gene-specific primers for each TRBV and TRBJ gene drove first-round PCR. TCRdb re-analysed the multiplex PCR reads in MiXCR, keeping a single row per CDR3 protein. The sample includes 25,000 to 35,000 distinct CDR3 sequences, 40% to 60% seen only once; the top ten take 15% to 20%. This sample comprised PBMCs, obtained before or after stereotactic body radiation therapy (not recorded which). Source of these receptors: a donor at least 50 years old with non-small cell lung cancer.

The chain uses TRBV7-3 and TRBJ1-2; D is unresolved. The CDR3 consists of 17 residues. V gave up 1 base and J gave up 4 bases, with 19 bases separating them. Looked up from germline, CDR1 is SGHTA and CDR2 is FQGTGA. The CDR3 reads CASSLNPPSAPSYGYTF. For the CDR3, the DNA is TGTGCCAGCAGCTTAAACCCCCCCTCCGCCCCTAGCTATGGCTACACCTTC.

This chain links TRBV6-1 with TRBJ2-2, with D possibly being TRBD1 (6 bases). This CDR3 spans 15 amino acids. V lost 5 bases, J lost 5 bases, and 15 bases lay in between. The V gene's germline CDR1 is MNHNS and CDR2 SASEGT. This CDR3 reads CASSRDRQKTGELFF. CDR3 nucleotide sequence: TGTGCCAGCAGTAGAGACAGGCAAAAAACCGGGGAGCTGTTTTTT.

This clonotype was counted between two and nine times. A junction boundary mismatches the germline segment, possibly from a read error. The chain is built from TRBV12-3 or TRBV12-4 and TRBJ2-2; possibly TRBD2 for D (5 bases). The CDR3 loop spans 15 amino acids. The CDR3 loop reads CASSPSVAGTGDLFF. Written as DNA, the CDR3 is TGTGCCAGCAGTCCCTCGGTCGCGGGCACCGGGGATCTGTTTTTT.

The DNA of the CDR3 is TGTGCCAGCAGCCCAATGGCCCCTCTAGCGGGAGGACCTACCGGGGAGCTGTTTTTT. It yields the protein CASSPMAPLAGGPTGELFF. This chain uses TRBV12-3 or TRBV12-4 with TRBJ2-2, with 11 bases aligning to TRBD2. V lost 6 bases to trimming and J lost 5 bases; unmatched junction nucleotides: 17. The CDR3 extends over 19 amino acids.

This clonotype has a count of ten or more. The CDR3 nucleotides read TGTGCCAGCAGCGTAGAGGGGGGTCCCTCTGGAAACACCATATATTTT. Protein: CASSVEGGPSGNTIYF. The chain recombines TRBV9 with TRBJ1-3; perhaps TRBD1 as D (6 bases). V lost 0 bases, J lost 0 bases, and 10 bases lay in between. Germline values: CDR1 SGDLS, CDR2 YYNGEE. The CDR3 extends over 16 amino acids.

This clonotype was picked up many times. CDR3 residues: CASSWGLAGINEQFF. CDR3 nucleotides: TGTGCCAGCAGTTGGGGACTAGCGGGGATCAATGAGCAGTTCTTC. The V and J genes are TRBV28 and TRBJ2-1; 13 bases line up with TRBD2. J gave up 6 bases and V 4 bases, and 3 bases lay outside the gene matches. The CDR3 totals 15 residues. Germline V lookup: CDR1 MDHEN, CDR2 SYDVKM.

The chain employs TRBV30 and TRBJ2-3, with D unclear. Germline V gene lookup returns CDR1 GTSNPN and CDR2 SVGIG (reference sequence). Trimming left V 4 bases short and J 0 bases short, with 11 bases between. There are 14 residues in the CDR3. DNA for the CDR3: TGTGCCTGGAACCCTTGGTGGAGCACAGATACGCAGTATTTT. It yields the protein CAWNPWWSTDTQYF.

Concerning this clonotype: This may be a read error, as it is one base from a much larger clone. This chain connects TRBV28 to TRBJ2-3; TRBD2 is a possible D gene (6 bases). This CDR3 has 15 amino acids. CDR1 MDHEN and CDR2 SYDVKM come from the germline V gene. The V end lost 4 bases, the J end lost 2 bases, and 13 bases lay between the germline ends. The CDR3 region is CASSWGSSVTDTQYF. The CDR3 DNA is TGTGCCAGCAGTTGGGGGTCTAGCGTCACAGATACGCAGTATTTT. Together with reference TRBV28 and TRBJ2-3, the CDR3 gives the full variable domain: DVKVTQSSRYLVKRTGEKVFLECVQDMDHENMFWYRQDPGLGLRLIYFSYDVKMKEKGDIPEGYSVSREKKERFSLILESASTNQTSMYLCASSWGSSVTDTQYFGPGTRLTVL.

This clonotype has ten or more counts. This chain connects TRBV6-7 to TRBJ2-7, with D unclear. TRBV6-7 falls under the ORF class, with uncertain function. Deletions cut 3 bases from V and 4 bases from J, with 10 bases between. CDR3 length: 13 residues. CDR3 coding DNA: TGTGCCAGCAGTTATTGTAGACGTTACGAGCAGTACTTC. It codes for CASSYCRRYEQYF.

Comments on this clonotype: At one boundary the junction diverges from the germline segment, which might be a read error. This sequence joins TRBV9 and TRBJ2-2; 13 nucleotides match TRBD2. This CDR3 comprises 17 residues. The germline V gene encodes CDR1 SGDLS and CDR2 YYNGEE. The CDR3 sequence is CASSARTSGSFTGELFF. The DNA for the CDR3 is TGTGCCAGCAGCGCGCGGACTAGCGGGAGCTTCACCGGGGAGCTGTTTTTC.

This chain uses TRBV7-3 with TRBJ2-1; D possibly corresponds to TRBD2 (5 bases). Germline-derived CDR1 and CDR2 are SGHTA and FQGTGA. The V end was cut by 5 bases, the J end by 1 base, with 21 bases between. This CDR3 has 18 amino acids. CDR3 in DNA: TGTGCCAGCAGCACAGTGGGAGTGCGGATTCCTTCCTACAATGAGCAGTTCTTC. Amino acid sequence: CASSTVGVRIPSYNEQFF.

A note on this clonotype: A far larger clone is a single base away, which makes a read error likely. The CDR3 loop reads CASSYRGTVMAWELFF. As DNA, the CDR3 is TGTGCCAGCAGTTACCGGGGGACAGTTATGGCCTGGGAGCTGTTTTTT. The chain recombines TRBV6-1 with TRBJ2-2, with TRBD1 as a possible D gene (7 bases). Germline CDR1 and CDR2: MNHNS and SASEGT. The CDR3 runs to 16 residues. Trimming left V 5 bases short and J 9 bases short, with 22 bases between.

This clonotype came up many times. V usage is TRBV15 and J usage is TRBJ1-2, with 10 positions matching TRBD1. The CDR3 sequence is 16 residues long. Germline V CDR1 and CDR2: LNHNV, YYDKDF (reference sequence). V lost 1 base to trimming and J lost 0 bases; unmatched junction nucleotides: 2. Written as DNA, the CDR3 is TGTGCCACCAGCAGAGGACAGGGGGCGCCTAACTATGGCTACACCTTC. Its translation is CATSRGQGAPNYGYTF.

The chain combines TRBV28 with TRBJ2-3; possibly TRBD2 for D (6 bases). V gave up 7 bases and J gave up 9 bases, with 23 bases separating them. The CDR3 has 15 residues. Germline V lookup: CDR1 MDHEN, CDR2 SYDVKM. CDR3: CASINGGMITYTQYF. The CDR3 DNA is TGTGCCAGCATCAACGGGGGTATGATAACATACACGCAGTATTTT.

DNA for the CDR3: TGCGCCAGCAGCTTGATGGCAGGGGGTGGCTATGGCTACACCTTC. It translates to CASSLMAGGGYGYTF. This sequence joins TRBV5-1 and TRBJ1-2, with TRBD1 identical over 7 bases. The junction had 7 bases not matched to a gene; V was cut back by 1 base and J by 4 bases. The CDR3 is 15 amino acids. The germline gives CDR1 SGHRS, CDR2 YFSETQ.

This clonotype was recorded only once. A far larger clone lies a single base away; this is likely a read error. This chain uses TRBV7-8 with TRBJ2-1, with 10 bases fitting TRBD2. The ends lost 5 bases at V and 4 bases at J; junction bases unmatched: 8. From germline, CDR1 is SGHVS and CDR2 FQNEAQ. CDR3 length equals 16 residues. The CDR3 DNA follows: TGTGCCAGCAGCCGGGCAGGGACTAGCGTATACAATGAGCAGTTCTTC. It codes for CASSRAGTSVYNEQFF.

This chain uses TRBV2 with TRBJ2-7; D gene uncertain. The CDR3 has 13 amino acids. V gave up 4 bases and J gave up 6 bases, with 13 bases separating them. Looked up from germline, CDR1 is SNHLY and CDR2 is FYNNEI. CDR3 amino acids: CASSVPELVEQYF. CDR3 in DNA: TGTGCCAGCAGTGTTCCCGAGTTGGTCGAGCAGTACTTC.

This clonotype was observed at least ten times. This chain joins TRBV7-2 and TRBJ1-1; D not certain. Trimming left V 3 bases short and J 6 bases short, with 11 bases between. CDR3 length: 13 amino acids. Germline CDR1 SGHTA, CDR2 FQGNSA. DNA for the CDR3: TGTGCCAGCAGCTTCTCTCGGGAAGCTGAAGCTTTCTTT. It is translated as CASSFSREAEAFF.

This rearrangement joins TRBV20-1 to TRBJ2-5; TRBD1 might be the D (7 bases). The CDR3 consists of 15 residues. Germline CDR1 DFQATT, CDR2 SNEGSKA (reference sequence). The CDR3 reads CRSGGTVVSIGTQYF. The CDR3 DNA sequence: TGCAGGTCCGGCGGGACAGTAGTATCTATAGGGACCCAGTACTTC.

A word on this clonotype: A far larger clone is off by one base, so a read error is likely. The chain links TRBV6-2 or TRBV6-3 to TRBJ2-7; perhaps D is TRBD1 or TRBD2 (5 bases each). The CDR3 is made up of 13 amino acids. Per the germline V gene, CDR1 is MNHEY and CDR2 is SVGEGT. CDR3 sequence: CASLEGGTYEKYF. The CDR3 DNA follows: TGTGCCAGCCTCGAAGGTGGGACCTACGAGAAGTACTTC.

Many counts were recorded for this clonotype. The genes are TRBV30 and TRBJ1-5, with 7 bases aligning to TRBD1. The CDR3 spans 16 residues. Germline V lookup: CDR1 GTSNPN, CDR2 SVGIG (reference sequence). The trim removed 2 bases at V and 3 bases at J, leaving 10 bases unmatched. The CDR3 DNA follows: TGTGCCTGGAGTTCAATACAGGGGCGTTACAATCAGCCCCAGCATTTT. Its translation: CAWSSIQGRYNQPQHF.

This clonotype was seen many times. Written as DNA, the CDR3 is TGTGCCAGCAGCGAGACAGGGGGGAACTATGGCTACACCTTC. This codes for CASSETGGNYGYTF. V and J are TRBV6-1 and TRBJ1-2; 9 nucleotides agree with TRBD1. Looked up from germline, CDR1 is MNHNS and CDR2 is SASEGT. The CDR3 has 14 amino acids. Trimming took 6 bases from V and 2 from J; bases not matched to a gene: 4.

The chain is built from TRBV7-3 and TRBJ2-3, with TRBD2 matching over 12 bases. The germline CDR1 and CDR2 sequences are SGHTA and FQGTGA. The CDR3 extends over 16 amino acids. The V gene end was trimmed by 5 bases and the J gene end by 2 bases; junction bases not matched to a gene: 5. The DNA for the CDR3 is TGTGCCAGCAGCCCTACTAGCGGGAGGACCACAGATACGCAGTATTTT. Translation: CASSPTSGRTTDTQYF.

This clonotype has at least ten counts. The gene calls are TRBV9 and TRBJ1-1; tentative D call: TRBD1 (5 bases). Germline V gives CDR1 SGDLS, CDR2 YYNGEE. This CDR3 has 13 amino acids. V lost 4 bases to trimming and J lost 1 base, with 8 bases between them. CDR3 amino acids: CASSIRGNTEAFF. The CDR3 coding sequence is TGTGCCAGCAGCATTAGGGGGAACACTGAAGCTTTCTTT.